A single sample is the source of the 10 T cell receptor beta chains below, sequenced in a study of glioma-infiltrating T cells after dendritic cell vaccination. Here immunoSEQ multiplex PCR was the method, and the copy in TCRdb shows in-frame clones only, minus some. The sample carries some 90,000 clones, about 81% recorded once. Time point given: after dendritic cell vaccination, including at tumor progression/relapse. Here the sequenced sample was blood, taken after dendritic cell vaccination. The receptor source for this set is a human donor with glioblastoma.

The table lists this clone with a few counts. The CDR3 nucleotides read TGTGCCAGAGATAGCGGGATGATCGAAGAGCAGTACGTC. Translating gives CARDSGMIEEQYV. J is TRBJ2-7 and V is TRBV6-1, with 8 bases matching TRBD2. The CDR3 extends over 13 amino acids. Germline V lookup: CDR1 MNHNS, CDR2 SASEGT. Trimming removed 9 bases from V and 7 bases from J; junction bases left unmatched: 11.

There are a few counts of this clone. The chain carries TRBV28 and TRBJ1-5, with TRBD1 identical over 12 bases. This CDR3 contains 17 residues. V lost 5 bases and J lost 2; bases outside the gene matches: 7. Germline V gene sequence: CDR1 MDHEN, CDR2 SYDVKM. The CDR3 DNA is TGTGCCAGCAGTCCCGGGACAGGGGGCATCGGCAATCAGCCCCAGCATTTT. Its protein is CASSPGTGGIGNQPQHF.

This clone occurred once. The chain couples TRBV4-2 to TRBJ2-1; weak D call: TRBD2 (6 bases). This CDR3 is 18 amino acids long. The V and J ends lost 4 bases and 5 bases respectively, with 24 bases between them. Germline loops: CDR1 LGHNA, CDR2 YNFKEQ. The CDR3 is CASSPRRALIVTNNEQFF. In DNA form, the CDR3 reads TGTGCCAGCAGCCCGCGGAGGGCCCTGATCGTGACAAACAATGAGCAGTTCTTC.

CDR3 residues: CASSWGGAPGDEQYF. For the CDR3, the DNA is TGTGCCAGCAGCTGGGGGGGGGCCCCAGGCGACGAGCAGTACTTC. This sequence joins TRBV11-2 and TRBJ2-7; possible D gene TRBD2, 7 bases. V was shortened by 4 bases and J by 5 bases, with 18 bases between the two germline ends. CDR3 length: 15 amino acids. Germline CDR1 reads SGHAT; CDR2 reads FQNNGV.

This clone was detected only once. The chain couples TRBV6-5 to TRBJ1-1, with no clear D. This CDR3 comprises 13 residues. Trimming pared 8 bases from V and 3 bases from J, leaving 13 bases between. Germline V gene lookup returns CDR1 MNHEY and CDR2 SVGAGI. CDR3 protein: CASLSRLHTEAFF. The CDR3, as DNA: TGTGCCAGCCTATCCAGGCTCCACACTGAAGCTTTCTTT.

This chain's CDR3 is CASSDMATGELFF. Written as DNA, the CDR3 is TGTGCCAGCAGCGACATGGCCACCGGGGAGCTGTTTTTT. The chain couples TRBV13 to TRBJ2-2; D gene uncertain. Per the germline V gene, CDR1 is PRHDT and CDR2 is FYEKMQ (reference sequence). This CDR3 has 13 residues. The V end was cut by 5 bases, the J end by 4 bases, with 8 bases between.

The gene calls are TRBV29-1 and TRBJ2-5; 8 nucleotides agree with TRBD2. CDR3 length equals 14 residues. V shed 7 bases, J shed 5 bases, and the junction held 12 bases outside the gene matches. The germline CDR1 and CDR2 sequences are SQVTM and ANQGSEA. The CDR3 region is CSAAPGLVGETQYF. In DNA, the CDR3 is TGCAGCGCCGCACCGGGACTAGTAGGGGAGACCCAGTACTTC.

The V gene is TRBV7-2, the J gene TRBJ2-5; D is perhaps TRBD1 (6 bases). With the DNA end fitting TRBJ2-7 better, the J assignment may be wrong. Germline V gene lookup returns CDR1 SGHTA and CDR2 FQGNSA. This CDR3 is 14 amino acids long. In DNA, the CDR3 is TGTGCCAGCAGTGGGACACAAAATACCTACGAGCAGTACTTC. This sequence encodes CASSGTQNTYEQYF.

The CDR3 loop is CAWSARDRGRRANYGYTF. The CDR3, as DNA: TGTGCCTGGAGTGCCCGGGACAGGGGGCGCCGAGCTAACTATGGCTACACCTTC. The rearrangement uses TRBV30 and TRBJ1-2; TRBD1 matches 12 bases. V shed 1 base and J 0 bases; nucleotides not matched to a gene: 9. The CDR3 runs 18 residues. Germline CDR1 is GTSNPN and CDR2 is SVGIG (reference sequence). The full variable domain, rest sourced from reference TRBV30 and TRBJ1-2, is SQTIHQWPATLVQPVGSPLSLECTVEGTSNPNLYWYRQAAGRGLQLLFYSVGIGQISSEVPQNLSASRPQDRQFILSSKKLLLSDSGFYLCAWSARDRGRRANYGYTFGSGTRLTVV.

The V gene is TRBV5-6, the J gene TRBJ1-4, with 8 bases aligning to TRBD1. Trimming at V came to 0 bases and at J to 0 bases, leaving 7 bases not matched to a gene. The germline CDR1 and CDR2 sequences are SGHDT and YYEEEE. The CDR3 loop spans 18 amino acids. CDR3 loop: CASSLDRDRTATNEKLFF. The CDR3 DNA follows: TGTGCCAGCAGCTTGGACCGGGACAGGACTGCAACTAATGAAAAACTGTTTTTT.